The T cell receptor beta chain described here comes from a study of somatic mutations in cytotoxic T cells in rheumatoid arthritis. Profiled with immunoSEQ multiplex PCR; TCRdb holds only in-frame clones, not every one. In the table there are around 20,000 clones, 65% to 70% of which are singletons. Comments on this clone: Its ends do not fully match the called genes, so a read error is possible.

Germline CDR1 is SGHDT and CDR2 is YYEEEE. The CDR3 totals 13 residues. The source material was CD8+ T cells sorted from blood. V is TRBV5-6 and J is TRBJ1-1; D uncertain. The clonotype was recovered from an adult with rheumatoid arthritis. This chain's CDR3 is CVSSFTLNTEAFF. The CDR3 nucleotides read TGTGTCAGCAGCTTCACACTGAACACTGAAGCTTTCTTT.